This T cell receptor beta chain came from a study of shared clonotypes between healthy human individuals. The wider study: The people who gave samples were two women and three men aged 18 to 49.

In the naive CD8 group, cells lacked CD45RO and were positively selected for CCR7, so terminally differentiated effector memory CD45RA+ cells were left out. Every contributor of samples was a Caucasian grown-up residing in Nashville, Tennessee. Findings and caveats of the study: The study generally estimated greater richness for naive than memory subsets.

For this clone: Its matching antigen is unknown.

The repertoire was sequenced with immunoSEQ multiplex PCR; TCRdb's copy has only in-frame clones and lacks some. The sample records hundreds of thousands of clones, 85% to 95% being singletons. Deletions cut 2 bases from V and 8 bases from J, with 13 bases between. The length of the CDR3 is 14 residues. Per the germline V gene, CDR1 is LNHNV and CDR2 is YYDKDF (reference sequence). Sequenced input: naive CD8+ T cells sorted from blood. The V call is TRBV15, the J call TRBJ2-1; D ambiguous. This clonotype was sampled from a woman in her 30s in good health. The CDR3 region has the DNA TGTGCCACCAGCAGACCCTACGGTAGGGATGAGCAGTTCTTC. Protein product: CATSRPYGRDEQFF.